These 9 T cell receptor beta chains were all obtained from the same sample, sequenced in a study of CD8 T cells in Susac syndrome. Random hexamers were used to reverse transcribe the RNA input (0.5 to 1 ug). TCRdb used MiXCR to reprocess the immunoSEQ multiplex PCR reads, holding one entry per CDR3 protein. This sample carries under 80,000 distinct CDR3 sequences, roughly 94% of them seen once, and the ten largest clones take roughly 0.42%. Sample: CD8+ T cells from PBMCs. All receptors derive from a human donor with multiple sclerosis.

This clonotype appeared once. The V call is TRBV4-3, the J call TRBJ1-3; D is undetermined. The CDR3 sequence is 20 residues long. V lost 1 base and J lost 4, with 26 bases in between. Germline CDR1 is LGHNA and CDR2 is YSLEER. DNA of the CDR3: TGCGCCAGCAGCCAAGCATCCCCAAGCTTGGGCCTGACCCCCGGAAACACCATATATTTT. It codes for CASSQASPSLGLTPGNTIYF.

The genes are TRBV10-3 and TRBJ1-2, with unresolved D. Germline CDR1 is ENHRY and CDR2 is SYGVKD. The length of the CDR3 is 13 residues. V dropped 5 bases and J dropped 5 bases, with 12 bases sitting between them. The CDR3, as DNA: TGTGCCATCAGTACAGAAGTCGGGTATGGCTACACCTTC. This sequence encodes CAISTEVGYGYTF.

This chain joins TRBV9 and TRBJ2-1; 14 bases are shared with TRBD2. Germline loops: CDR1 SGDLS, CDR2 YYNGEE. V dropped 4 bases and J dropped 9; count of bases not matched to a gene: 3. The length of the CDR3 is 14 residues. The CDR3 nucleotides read TGTGCCAGCAGCCCCGGACTAGCGGGAGGTGAGCAGTTCTTC. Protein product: CASSPGLAGGEQFF.

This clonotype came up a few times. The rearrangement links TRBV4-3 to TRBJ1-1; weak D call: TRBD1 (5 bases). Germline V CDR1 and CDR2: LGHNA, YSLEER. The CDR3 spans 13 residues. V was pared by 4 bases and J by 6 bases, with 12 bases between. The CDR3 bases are TGCGCCAGCAGCCCCCCTGGGGGACCTGAAGCTTTCTTT. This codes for CASSPPGGPEAFF.

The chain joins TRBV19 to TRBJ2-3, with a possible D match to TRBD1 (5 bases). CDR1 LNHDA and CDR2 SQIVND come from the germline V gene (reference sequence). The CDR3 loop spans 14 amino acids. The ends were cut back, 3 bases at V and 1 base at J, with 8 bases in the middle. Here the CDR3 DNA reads TGTGCCAGTAGTATGGGGCTCGGCACAGATACGCAGTATTTT. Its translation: CASSMGLGTDTQYF. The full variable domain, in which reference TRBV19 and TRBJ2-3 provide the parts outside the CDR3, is DGGITQSPKYLFRKEGQNVTLSCEQNLNHDAMYWYRQDPGQGLRLIYYSQIVNDFQKGDIAEGYSVSREKKESFPLTVTSAQKNPTAFYLCASSMGLGTDTQYFGPGTRLTVL.

The CDR3 loop is CASSRPDRDYQETQYF. CDR3 DNA sequence: TGTGCCAGCAGCCGCCCGGACAGGGACTATCAAGAGACCCAGTACTTC. The V gene is TRBV5-6, the J gene TRBJ2-5; D may be TRBD1 (8 bases). The germline gives CDR1 SGHDT, CDR2 YYEEEE. The CDR3 covers 16 residues. V was cut by 4 bases and J by 2 bases, with 18 bases left in between.

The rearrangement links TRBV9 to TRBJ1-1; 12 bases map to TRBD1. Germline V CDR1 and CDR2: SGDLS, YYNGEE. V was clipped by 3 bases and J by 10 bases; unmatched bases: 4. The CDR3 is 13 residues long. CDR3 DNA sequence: TGTGCCAGCAGCGGGGGACAGGGGGCCCCAGCTTTCTTT. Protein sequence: CASSGGQGAPAFF.

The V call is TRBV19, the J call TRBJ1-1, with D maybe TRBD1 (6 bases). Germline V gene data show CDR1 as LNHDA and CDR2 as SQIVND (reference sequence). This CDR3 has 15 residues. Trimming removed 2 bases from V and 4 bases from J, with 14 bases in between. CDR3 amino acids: CASSIWPGGGTEAFF. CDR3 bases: TGTGCCAGTAGTATATGGCCAGGAGGGGGCACTGAAGCTTTCTTT.

CDR3 region: CASSPRLAGGPHEQFF. CDR3 DNA sequence: TGTGCCAGCAGCCCCCGACTAGCGGGAGGGCCCCATGAGCAGTTCTTC. This chain joins TRBV27 and TRBJ2-1; 14 nucleotides align to TRBD2. CDR1 MNHEY and CDR2 SMNVEV come from the germline V gene (reference sequence). Trimming cost V 6 bases and J 8 bases; bases outside gene matches: 9. The CDR3 loop spans 16 amino acids.